The entry that follows covers one T cell receptor beta chain sequence. No cognate antigen has been identified for it. No qualities accompany the bases; no much larger clone lies one base away. This sample was included in a study of cytomegalovirus exposure and HLA in healthy donors (dated 2017 in TCRdb). For the wider study: In an earlier analysis of some 550 of the donors, about 270 Gb of sequence data and 90 million to 120 million unique TCR beta sequences from about 179 million T cells were reported. An earlier analysis of roughly 600 of the donors used high-throughput TCR beta sequencing to judge whether each TCR beta V gene segment behaved as functional or pseudogenic. To predict cytomegalovirus infection status, the study brought together high-throughput TCR immunosequencing, statistical association of individual TCRs with disease status, and machine learning. An early release that covered more than 550 HLA-typed donors contained about 300 gigabases of sequencing data and tens of millions of unique TCR sequences. Roughly 5 DR-DQ haplotypes were treated as single units for association and clustering because of strong linkage in the cohort. Donor age, sex, ethnicity and CMV serostatus were collected together with the repertoire data. The study aimed to test whether signatures of past pathogen exposure could be identified by cataloging public T cell receptors. In addition to the first cohort of hundreds of subjects, a separate validation cohort of 130 or so different subjects was used. The number of typed donors differed by locus: about 629-630 for A, B, C, DRB1 and DQB1; some 500 for DQA1; around 580 for DPA1; and 400 to 480 for DPB1. All discovery cohort repertoires had been generated using a single sequencing platform. Among around 400 genotyped donors of the cohort, an average of around 220,000 unique TCR beta nucleotide sequences was sequenced per donor, of which 15% to 20% were non-productive. A later analysis re-examined previously published TCR beta repertoires from just over 650 donors and added high-resolution HLA genotyping to investigate patterns of TCR occurrence. HLA typing covered class I and class II loci at four-digit resolution. The study profiled the T cell repertoires of 666 subjects by immunosequencing and related them to cytomegalovirus serostatus. In the later analysis, no new phenotypic data were used to find candidate immune exposures; instead, reliance was placed on TCR beta sequences and their occurrence across donors. The genetic ancestry cluster associated with self-reported Caucasian donors included 80% to 90% of the roughly 390 genotyped donors. A later genetic analysis used genome-wide SNP genotypes for 398 of the 666 donors, treating that subset as a discovery cohort. Paper-wide results and their limitations: A few of the identified cytomegalovirus-associated TCR beta chains were confirmed in vitro to be specific for cytomegalovirus antigens. In the study, around 160 TCR beta chains were listed as associated with cytomegalovirus. The classifier was reported to diagnose cytomegalovirus status with high specificity and sensitivity in both the original and validation cohorts. Immune exposure information for the cohort was limited to CMV serostatus. Roughly uniform sequencing depth across donors was assumed in presence/absence analyses, although this assumption may not hold. Because some donors lacked HLA typing at each locus, the association tests relied only on the typed subset. A further reported finding was that TCR beta sequences accurately predicted the HLA-A and HLA-B alleles for most subjects in the first cohort. In a later analysis, the rate of TCR association differed among HLA loci, with DRB1 alleles having the most associated TCRs and HLA-C alleles having the fewest. According to the authors, the approach could potentially be generalized to other disease states and immunological phenotypes. An earlier analysis of 587 of the donors showed that most TCR beta V segments appeared in productive rearrangements either about 90% or about 30% of the time, which broadly matched IMGT annotations. When HLA alleles, especially DR and DQ, strongly co-occurred, attributing TCR associations to individual alleles was difficult. According to a later analysis, parvovirus B19, influenza, CMV and Epstein-Barr virus appeared linked to several top co-occurrence clusters. Some IMGT-functional V segments, including TRBV6-2 and TRBV6-3, could not be told apart with the 87-base-pair reads, so those segments were excluded. According to a later analysis, most CMV-associated TCR beta chains appeared to be HLA-restricted, and the HLA associations seemed to be driven largely by CMV exposure. The earlier analysis of some 560 of the donors excluded 15 to 20 rarely observed V segments, including chromosome 9 orphons, because counts were too low. Across donors, most TCR sequences were observed very rarely, whereas some public TCRs were present in many individuals. In this cohort, only TCR beta chains were sequenced, and detectable features were limited by the absence of alpha or paired-chain data. According to a later genetic analysis, donors in an Asian-associated ancestry cluster had fewer N-insertions in productive TCRs than the approximately 630-donor mean. A cluster of highly shared sequence variants was judged likely to represent a technical artifact of the sequencing pipeline. Correlated functional status among segregating V segments might reflect linkage disequilibrium, but an unknown experimental factor could not be ruled out. In a later analysis, 15,000 to 20,000 TCR beta sequences were associated with specific HLA alleles at a false discovery rate of 0.05. In a later analysis, HLA-associated TCR beta chains were found to be more clonally expanded and to have lower generation probabilities than equally common non-associated chains. V-gene and J-gene trimming of TCR beta chains was associated with a missense DCLRE1C variant in a later genetic analysis, and the association was replicated in an independent cohort.

The library was obtained by the immunoSEQ multiplex PCR assay. For the multiplex PCR, a mixture combining 60 forward primers for TCR Vbeta segments and 13 reverse primers for TCR Jbeta segments was used. The CDR3 region of rearranged TCR beta genes was amplified from genomic DNA by a multiplex PCR assay. The amplified TCR beta libraries were sequenced on the Illumina HiSeq System as 87-base-pair reads. As for the original processing: Across the 600 to 700 repertoires, a later analysis counted 60 million to 90 million unique TCR beta chains, approximately 12 million of which were shared by at least two donors. Raw reads were error-corrected and collapsed into unique sequences by a nearest-neighbor algorithm in which closely related sequences were merged to remove PCR and sequencing errors. V, D and J gene segments were assigned by aligning CDR3 sequences to IMGT reference sequences. Each retained sequence needed at least a six-nucleotide match to both a V gene segment and a J gene segment. Rearrangements were called productive when the CDR3 lacked stop codons and stayed in frame with V and J; all others were non-productive. CDR3 was defined according to IMGT convention as the region running from the second conserved V-encoded cysteine to the conserved J-encoded phenylalanine. The earlier analysis of about 640 of the donors excluded any sequence lacking an unambiguous match to a single V gene segment. An earlier analysis of 500 to 600 of the donors classified V segments as functional when productive rearrangements were above 56.7% and as segregating when the standard deviation between donors was above 5%. A statistical classification framework was developed to diagnose cytomegalovirus status using the catalog of TCR beta chain sequences. In a later analysis, V and J genes were assigned by comparing TCR nucleotide sequences against IMGT/GENE-DB human TR gene sequences. Using the TCRdist pipeline, a later analysis assigned CDR3 sequences along with most-parsimonious VDJ recombination scenarios. In a later analysis, each TCR beta chain was defined by its CDR3 amino acid sequence together with its V-gene family, and reads lacking a unique V-gene family were excluded. To address suspected cross-contamination and a sequencing artifact, a later analysis removed 592 highly shared, low-generation-probability nucleotide sequences. A later analysis calculated a clonal expansion index for each public chain from normalized within-repertoire ranks of inferred template counts. In a later analysis, generation probabilities were computed using a VDJ recombination model fitted to out-of-frame rearrangements, and the results were checked against IGoR. In a later analysis, TCR-TCR, TCR-HLA and TCR-CMV co-occurrence was scored with hypergeometric tests, and a repertoire-size bias correction was applied to TCR pairs. A later analysis estimated false discovery rates by permuting HLA or CMV assignments 20 times. A later analysis grouped co-occurring TCRs with DBSCAN, adding TCRdist sequence similarity when clustering within HLA-allele-positive subsets. Co-occurrence clustering excluded repertoires with fewer than 30,000 or more than 120,000 public chains, plus five with anomalous nucleotide sharing. TCRdb mirrors the immuneACCESS table, restricted to in-frame sequences. Some clones are absent from its copies; in checked studies, under half trace to an unresolved V gene, and the reason for the others is unknown. V and J calls and clone size are copied from that table; D and trimming were computed from the DNA. The sample table contains some 200,000 clones; only one count was recorded for 70% to 80% of them. The ten largest make up just under 3% of the sample.

The cohort comprised some 700 healthy bone marrow donors. All cohort members were sampled while nominally healthy, although unrecorded immune exposures were likely present. The donor tested CMV seronegative and was one of the 352 seronegative cohort members. A peripheral blood sample was provided by each donor, and peripheral blood mononuclear cells were used for TCR beta sequencing. The Qiagen DNeasy Blood Extraction Kit was used to extract genomic DNA from the blood cell samples. From the cysteine through the phenylalanine, the CDR3 covers 14 amino acids. Solely the CDR3 DNA is kept, with 42 bases framed from the first base. The trim is 1 base for V and 1 base for J, with a gap of 7 bases between the germline ends. CDR1 is given as LGHNA and CDR2 as YNFKEQ, both from the germline V gene.

This chain joins TRBV4-2 to TRBJ1-1; the D gene is not confidently resolved. The TCR sequence derives from a young woman in good health and CMV-seronegative. Sequenced sample: PBMCs. CDR3 reads: CASSQGAGNTEAFF. The DNA is TGTGCCAGCAGCCAAGGGGCTGGGAACACTGAAGCTTTCTTT.